A selection of T cell receptor beta chains follows, all from one sample in a study of early T cells in non-severe SARS-CoV-2 infection. One entry per CDR3 protein, called by TCRdb with MiXCR from the 5' RACE reads. The sample lists some 40,000 distinct CDR3 sequences, around 4.6% occurring once. Sequenced sample: whole blood. The receptors shown here come from an adult who was a healthcare worker with PCR-confirmed SARS-CoV-2 infection or an uninfected control (not recorded which). Each CDR3 is given with its conserved first and last residue.

v_gene: TRBV11-2
CDR3aa: CASSPTSIRQVQETQYF

v_gene: TRBV18
CDR3aa: CASSRSKEDYGYTF

v_gene: TRBV12-5
CDR3aa: CASGLVPASYEQYF

v_gene: TRBV7-2
CDR3aa: CASRESGANVLTF

v_gene: TRBV12-3/TRBV12-4
CDR3aa: CASSAGGGAYEQYF

v_gene: TRBV19
CDR3aa: CASSTGLAGELFF

v_gene: TRBV10-2
CDR3aa: CASWATDTQYF

v_gene: TRBV6-6
CDR3aa: CASSYRIRDRGLLYSNQPQHF

v_gene: TRBV4-1
CDR3aa: CASSQEGTVIHF

v_gene: TRBV27
CDR3aa: CASSPGHWTSEAFF

v_gene: TRBV12-3/TRBV12-4
CDR3aa: CASSLGGNEQFF

v_gene: TRBV3-1
CDR3aa: CASSHALSGGFEQYF

v_gene: TRBV3-1
CDR3aa: CASSQEVQGNEAFF

v_gene: TRBV7-2
CDR3aa: CASSLREIGTIYNEQFF

v_gene: TRBV5-1
CDR3aa: CASSPEAIGGLGSGANVLTF

v_gene: TRBV3-1
CDR3aa: CASRHTGTSGRGGELFF

v_gene: TRBV30
CDR3aa: CAWTNNMNTEAFF

v_gene: TRBV9
CDR3aa: CASSPNSGGVGEKLFF

v_gene: TRBV5-1
CDR3aa: CASSPGGRNTEAFF

v_gene: TRBV6-5
CDR3aa: CASSRGSTGELFF

v_gene: TRBV6-2/TRBV6-3
CDR3aa: CASRTSGLAYEQYF

v_gene: TRBV23-1
CDR3aa: CASSQSVPRTRYVGGELFF

v_gene: TRBV12-3/TRBV12-4
CDR3aa: CASSFAGSNSPLHF

v_gene: TRBV7-9
CDR3aa: CASRGGPGEQYF

v_gene: TRBV18
CDR3aa: CASSSGGGSNEQYF

v_gene: TRBV7-9
CDR3aa: CASSLGTPTGELFF

v_gene: TRBV6-6
CDR3aa: CASTWRTSGRDEQFF

v_gene: TRBV20-1
CDR3aa: CSASELAGRNNEQFF

v_gene: TRBV12-3/TRBV12-4
CDR3aa: CASSRRAATDTQYF

v_gene: TRBV12-3/TRBV12-4
CDR3aa: CASSRATHAYEQYF

v_gene: TRBV29-1
CDR3aa: CSALIPGQDVEQYF

v_gene: TRBV13
CDR3aa: CASSTSRDFNQPQHF

v_gene: TRBV5-1
CDR3aa: CASSLTVSAEAFF

v_gene: TRBV4-1
CDR3aa: CASSPEGQSYGYTF

v_gene: TRBV3-1
CDR3aa: CASGTTTYEQYF

v_gene: TRBV7-3
CDR3aa: CASSFQGADTQYF

v_gene: TRBV19
CDR3aa: CASLPGHAAGAFF

v_gene: TRBV4-1
CDR3aa: CASSQASGAVSYEQYF

v_gene: TRBV9
CDR3aa: CASSAGGTEAFF

v_gene: TRBV20-1
CDR3aa: CSASRWKVTNTEAFF

v_gene: TRBV24-1
CDR3aa: CATSSEGDTQYF

v_gene: TRBV4-2
CDR3aa: CASSPPASLLSTDTQYF

v_gene: TRBV12-3/TRBV12-4
CDR3aa: CASSSRDTGYTF

v_gene: TRBV7-8
CDR3aa: CASSPLAGASNTGELFF

v_gene: TRBV20-1
CDR3aa: CSARDSGQPQHF

v_gene: TRBV3-1
CDR3aa: CASSQGPQSIHNEQFF

v_gene: TRBV2
CDR3aa: CASSVRDSTGVLFF

v_gene: TRBV29-1
CDR3aa: CSVGYRGLNIQYF

v_gene: TRBV7-2
CDR3aa: CASSSGGTSGTEQFF

v_gene: TRBV18
CDR3aa: CASSLGPREQFF

v_gene: TRBV29-1
CDR3aa: CSVGTPQETQYF

v_gene: TRBV20-1
CDR3aa: CSASLGLRSYNEQFF

v_gene: TRBV12-3/TRBV12-4
CDR3aa: CASSSPTEGKETQYF